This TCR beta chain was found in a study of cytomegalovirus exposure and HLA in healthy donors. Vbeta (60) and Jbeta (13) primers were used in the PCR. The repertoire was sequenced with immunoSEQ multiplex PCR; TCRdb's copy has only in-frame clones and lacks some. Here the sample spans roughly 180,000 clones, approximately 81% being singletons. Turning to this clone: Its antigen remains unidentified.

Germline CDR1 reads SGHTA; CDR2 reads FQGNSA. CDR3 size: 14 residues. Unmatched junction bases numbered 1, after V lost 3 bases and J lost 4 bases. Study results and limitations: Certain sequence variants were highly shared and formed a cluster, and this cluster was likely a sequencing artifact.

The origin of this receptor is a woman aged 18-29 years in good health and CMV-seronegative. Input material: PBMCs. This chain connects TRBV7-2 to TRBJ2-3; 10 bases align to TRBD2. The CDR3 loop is CASSLGLAPDTQYF. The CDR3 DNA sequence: TGTGCCAGCAGCTTGGGACTAGCGCCAGATACGCAGTATTTT.